The next 26 T cell receptor beta chains were all read from a single sample in a study of blood T cell repertoires in COVID-19. Measured with immunoSEQ multiplex PCR; TCRdb has only the in-frame clones, and not every one. The sample carries approximately 97,000 clones, 91% recorded once. The sequenced sample consisted of peripheral blood. Source of these receptors: a young man with acute or convalescent COVID-19.

The rearrangement joins TRBV5-1 to TRBJ2-3; 9 bases are a match to TRBD2. The germline gives CDR1 SGHRS, CDR2 YFSETQ. V gave up 4 bases and J gave up 0 bases; unmatched junction bases: 3. The CDR3 consists of 15 residues. The CDR3 loop reads CASSPSGGSTDTQYF. The CDR3 nucleotides read TGCGCCAGCAGCCCGAGCGGGGGGAGCACAGATACGCAGTATTTT.

The CDR3 DNA reads as TGTGCCAGCACCCGGGACAGGGCTCTCTATGGCTACACCTTC. Translating gives CASTRDRALYGYTF. This chain uses TRBV6-5 with TRBJ1-2; 9 bases agree with TRBD1. CDR3 size: 14 residues. The germline CDR1 and CDR2 sequences are MNHEY and SVGAGI. V gave up 7 bases and J gave up 4 bases; unmatched junction bases: 7.

The chain combines TRBV6-5 with TRBJ2-7, with D perhaps matching TRBD2 (6 bases). With 0 bases removed from V and 3 bases from J, the gap between germline ends came to 15 bases. CDR1 and CDR2 from the germline V gene are MNHEY and SVGAGI. This CDR3 comprises 16 residues. CDR3 in DNA: TGTGCCAGCAGTTACTCGAGGCCTAGCGCGGTCTACGAGCAGTACTTC. Translating gives CASSYSRPSAVYEQYF.

This chain connects TRBV6-5 to TRBJ2-3, with 8 bases identical to TRBD1. The CDR3 runs 13 residues. Germline CDR1 reads MNHEY; CDR2 reads SVGAGI. CDR3 loop: CVLGRGLTDTQYF. The CDR3, as DNA: TGTGTCCTAGGCAGGGGGCTCACAGATACGCAGTATTTT.

The chain employs TRBV29-1 and TRBJ2-3, with TRBD1 matching 11 bases. CDR1 and CDR2 (germline): SQVTM, ANQGSEA. V was clipped by 6 bases and J by 1 base; unmatched bases: 6. The CDR3 is 15 residues long. In nucleotides, the CDR3 is TGCAGCGTGGGACAGGGGGGCTATCGCACAGATACGCAGTATTTT. It yields the protein CSVGQGGYRTDTQYF.

The genes are TRBV25-1 and TRBJ1-2; TRBD1 aligns across 7 bases. V trimming: 5 bases; J trimming: 2 bases; junction bases outside the gene matches: 2. The V gene's germline CDR1 is MGHDK and CDR2 SYGVNS. The CDR3 is 13 amino acids. The CDR3 bases are TGTGCCAGCAGTCAACAGGGGAACTATGGCTACACCTTC. It encodes CASSQQGNYGYTF.

The chain carries TRBV11-2 and TRBJ2-1, with D unclear. With 7 bases removed from V and 0 bases from J, the gap between germline ends came to 13 bases. Germline V lookup: CDR1 SGHAT, CDR2 FQNNGV. The CDR3 consists of 15 residues. The CDR3 DNA is TGTGCCAGCAACGTCCCAGGTTACTCCTACAATGAGCAGTTCTTC. Translating it yields CASNVPGYSYNEQFF. Filled out from reference TRBV11-2 and TRBJ2-1, the complete variable domain reads EAGVAQSPRYKIIEKRQSVAFWCNPISGHATLYWYQQILGQGPKLLIQFQNNGVVDDSQLPKDRFSAERLKGVDSTLKIQPAKLEDSAVYLCASNVPGYSYNEQFFGPGTRLTVL.

The genes are TRBV5-6 and TRBJ2-7, with TRBD1 matching 9 bases. V dropped 1 base and J dropped 0; count of bases not matched to a gene: 2. Germline V gene lookup returns CDR1 SGHDT and CDR2 YYEEEE. The CDR3 spans 15 residues. The CDR3 protein is CASSLPGQGSYEQYF. In DNA form, the CDR3 reads TGTGCCAGCAGCTTGCCGGGACAGGGCTCCTACGAGCAGTACTTC.

The chain joins TRBV5-1 to TRBJ2-1; 9 bases match TRBD2. This CDR3 region has 15 residues. Unmatched junction bases numbered 6, after V lost 4 bases and J lost 4 bases. Germline CDR1 is SGHRS and CDR2 is YFSETQ. CDR3 amino acids: CASSGVAGEYNEQFF. DNA of the CDR3: TGCGCCAGCAGCGGGGTAGCGGGGGAGTACAATGAGCAGTTCTTC.

J is TRBJ2-5 and V is TRBV29-1, with D possibly TRBD2 on 6 matching bases. The CDR3 sequence is 11 residues long. Trimming took off 4 bases at V and 5 bases at J, with 8 bases between the two ends. Germline assignment: CDR1 SQVTM and CDR2 ANQGSEA. The CDR3 here is CSVAAGETQYF. In nucleotides, the CDR3 is TGCAGCGTTGCCGCGGGGGAGACCCAGTACTTC.

A remark on this clone: One end of the junction varies from germline; a read error may be responsible. The J gene is TRBJ2-3, the V gene TRBV6-5; 7 nucleotides align to TRBD2. Germline CDR1 reads MNHEY; CDR2 reads SVGAGI. The CDR3 runs to 13 residues. The CDR3 region is CASKLTVAGALLF. DNA of the CDR3: TGTGCCAGCAAACTGACGGTAGCGGGCGCCCTCCTATTT.

This sequence joins TRBV18 and TRBJ1-4, with TRBD1 as a possible D gene (5 bases). CDR1 and CDR2 from the germline V gene are KGHSH and LQKENI. CDR3 length equals 14 residues. Trimming shortened V by 3 bases and J by 5 bases, and 10 bases separated the two germline ends. Here the CDR3 DNA reads TGTGCCAGCTCACCCCGACAGACGAATGAAAAACTGTTTTTT. Its translation is CASSPRQTNEKLFF.

The V and J genes are TRBV19 and TRBJ1-2, with TRBD1 matching 12 bases. V was pared by 7 bases and J by 8 bases, with 8 bases of the junction left unmatched. The CDR3 is 14 amino acids. Germline V gene lookup returns CDR1 LNHDA and CDR2 SQIVND (reference sequence). CDR3 sequence (DNA): TGTGCCAGTACCCCGGGACAGGGGGCGCAGGGCTACACCTTC. Its translation: CASTPGQGAQGYTF.

This chain joins TRBV14 and TRBJ1-1; perhaps TRBD1 as D (6 bases). This CDR3 comprises 15 residues. V lost 2 bases and J lost 0, with 10 bases in between. Per the germline V gene, CDR1 is SGHDN and CDR2 is FVKESK. The CDR3 DNA reads as TGTGCCAGCAGCCAACCAGGGGCGATGAACACTGAAGCTTTCTTT. It translates to CASSQPGAMNTEAFF.

This clone was counted a single time. Distinct nucleotide sequences in the sample also encode this CDR3. The rearrangement links TRBV5-1 to TRBJ1-2, with 10 bases fitting TRBD1. The CDR3 extends over 14 amino acids. V shed 4 bases and J 3 bases; nucleotides not matched to a gene: 3. Germline V gives CDR1 SGHRS, CDR2 YFSETQ. The CDR3 sequence is CASSLDRGDYGYTF. As DNA, the CDR3 is TGCGCCAGCAGCCTGGACAGGGGGGACTATGGCTACACCTTC. The whole variable domain, remainder taken from reference TRBV5-1 and TRBJ1-2, is KAGVTQTPRYLIKTRGQQVTLSCSPISGHRSVSWYQQTPGQGLQFLFEYFSETQRNKGNFPGRFSGRQFSNSRSEMNVSTLELGDSALYLCASSLDRGDYGYTFGSGTRLTVV.

The chain has TRBV7-6 and TRBJ2-1; D is possibly TRBD1 (6 bases). This CDR3 region has 15 residues. Germline-derived CDR1 and CDR2 are SGHVS and FNYEAQ. Trimming removed 1 base from V and 5 bases from J, with 12 bases in between. CDR3 bases: TGTGCCAGCAGCTTAGTTGACAGGTTAGACAATGAGCAGTTCTTC. It is translated as CASSLVDRLDNEQFF.

This chain connects TRBV30 to TRBJ1-2, with a possible D match to TRBD1 (6 bases). This CDR3 spans 12 amino acids. The germline V and J ends were trimmed by 2 bases and 4 bases, with 8 bases remaining between them. Germline V gene data show CDR1 as GTSNPN and CDR2 as SVGIG (reference sequence). CDR3 protein: CAWSTGFYGYTF. CDR3 coding DNA: TGTGCCTGGAGTACAGGGTTCTATGGCTACACCTTC.

V and J are TRBV14 and TRBJ1-1; 7 bases align to TRBD1. Looked up from germline, CDR1 is SGHDN and CDR2 is FVKESK. The CDR3 is made up of 14 amino acids. Trimming cost V 4 bases and J 1 base; bases outside gene matches: 3. CDR3 DNA sequence: TGTGCCAGCAGCCGACAGGGATGGAACACTGAAGCTTTCTTT. It translates to CASSRQGWNTEAFF.

The rearrangement links TRBV9 to TRBJ2-7; a weak D match, TRBD1 (6 bases). CDR3 length: 14 residues. Trimming stripped 4 bases from V and 0 bases from J, with 11 bases between. Germline lookup yields CDR1 SGDLS and CDR2 YYNGEE. CDR3 bases: TGTGCCAGCAGCCTCGGACAGAGCTCCTACGAGCAGTACTTC. It codes for CASSLGQSSYEQYF. Full variable domain (outside the CDR3, taken from reference TRBV9 and TRBJ2-7): DSGVTQTPKHLITATGQRVTLRCSPRSGDLSVYWYQQSLDQGLQFLIQYYNGEERAKGNILERFSAQQFPDLHSELNLSSLELGDSALYFCASSLGQSSYEQYFGPGTRLTVT.

The chain links TRBV5-1 to TRBJ1-4; weak D call: TRBD1 (5 bases). The V end was cut by 3 bases, the J end by 7 bases, with 13 bases between. CDR1 is SGHRS and CDR2 is YFSETQ in the germline V gene. The CDR3 loop spans 14 amino acids. The CDR3, as DNA: TGCGCCAGCAGCTCTGTGGGGCAGGGTGAAAAACTGTTTTTT. It specifies CASSSVGQGEKLFF.

The sample holds one count of this clone. The rearrangement joins TRBV6-5 to TRBJ1-2; a weak D match, TRBD1 (5 bases). V gave up 6 bases and J gave up 5 bases, with 19 bases separating them. This CDR3 region has 15 residues. Germline CDR1 reads MNHEY; CDR2 reads SVGAGI. CDR3 in amino acids: CASREGTGMTYGYTF. CDR3 DNA: TGTGCCAGCAGGGAGGGGACCGGGATGACTTATGGCTACACCTTC.

The V gene is TRBV30, the J gene TRBJ2-1, with D maybe TRBD2 (6 bases). With 5 bases removed from V and 5 bases from J, the gap between germline ends came to 16 bases. Germline V gives CDR1 GTSNPN, CDR2 SVGIG (reference sequence). The length of the CDR3 is 14 residues. The CDR3 loop is CAWGDFSQHNEQFF. In DNA form, the CDR3 reads TGTGCCTGGGGGGACTTTTCACAACACAATGAGCAGTTCTTC.

The J gene is TRBJ1-2, the V gene TRBV30, with TRBD1 matching 8 bases. This CDR3 has 15 amino acids. Germline V CDR1 and CDR2: GTSNPN, SVGIG (reference sequence). V shed 3 bases and J 5 bases; nucleotides not matched to a gene: 11. The CDR3 DNA follows: TGTGCCTGGAGCCACCTCGGGACAGGTACTTATGGCTACACCTTC. This encodes CAWSHLGTGTYGYTF.

The V and J genes are TRBV12-3 or TRBV12-4 and TRBJ2-7; D unresolved. The V end lost 8 bases, the J end lost 2 bases, and 10 bases lay between the germline ends. CDR3 length: 12 residues. CDR3 sequence: CASAGSTYEQYF. As DNA, the CDR3 is TGTGCCAGCGCAGGCTCTACCTACGAGCAGTACTTC.

The rearrangement links TRBV9 to TRBJ1-2; D possibly corresponds to TRBD1 (6 bases). The CDR3 loop spans 14 amino acids. Germline lookup yields CDR1 SGDLS and CDR2 YYNGEE. V shed 0 bases and J shed 9 bases, with 15 bases lying between them. Written as DNA, the CDR3 is TGTGCCAGCAGCGTAGGGGGAGGGACACCGAGCTACACCTTC. Protein sequence: CASSVGGGTPSYTF.

This sequence joins TRBV3-1 (or the pseudogene TRBV3-2) and TRBJ1-2; unclear D gene. The CDR3 length is 15 residues. Germline CDR1 is LGHDT and CDR2 is YNNKEL (reference sequence). Between the trimmed V and J ends, which lost 5 bases and 3 bases, there was a span of 16 bases. The CDR3 region has the DNA TGTGCCAGCAGCTACACCCGGGAAGCCTACTATGGCTACACCTTC. This sequence encodes CASSYTREAYYGYTF.